A selection of T cell receptor beta chains follows, all from one sample in a study of blood T cell repertoires in COVID-19. Method: immunoSEQ multiplex PCR; TCRdb's copy keeps in-frame clones and lacks some. The sample yields fewer than 250,000 clones, 80% to 95% seen once. Input material: peripheral blood. The receptors were gathered from a man aged 30-40 years with COVID-19, enrolled during active disease. Each CDR3 is given with its conserved first and last residue. The D gene is left open where the match is weak. For some rows the clone size is stated as once, few or many, or as a class when expanded; others skip it.

TRBV9	NA	TRBJ1-2	TRBD1	TGTGCCAGCAGCCCTCAGGGACAGGGGATCTATGGCTACACCTTC	CASSPQGQGIYGYTF
TRBV7-2	NA	TRBJ2-5	NA	TGTGCCAGCAGCCCCAGGGGGGTAGGGGAGACCCAGTACTTC	CASSPRGVGETQYF
TRBV21-1	NA	TRBJ2-2	NA	TGTGCCAGCAGCACCAGGGACAGGGAATGTCCCGGGGAGCTGTTTTTT	CASSTRDRECPGELFF
TRBV19	NA	TRBJ1-5	NA	TGTGCCAGTAGTACCCACAAGAATAGCAATCAGCCCCAGCATTTT	CASSTHKNSNQPQHF
TRBV5-6	NA	TRBJ1-1	TRBD1	TGTGCCAGCAGCTTTCCCAGGACAGGGAGGACTGAAGCTTTCTTT	CASSFPRTGRTEAFF
TRBV6-5	NA	TRBJ1-1	TRBD1	TGTGCCAGCAGTCCCGGGACAGCGAACACTGAAGCTTTCTTT	CASSPGTANTEAFF
TRBV6-6	NA	TRBJ1-4	NA	TGTGCCAGCAGTTACTCCCAGAATGCAACTAATGAAAAACTGTTTTTT	CASSYSQNATNEKLFF
TRBV9	NA	TRBJ2-3	TRBD2	TGTGCCAGCAGCGTCGGGGGGTTGTTAGATACGCAGTATTTT	CASSVGGLLDTQYF
TRBV7-9	NA	TRBJ1-1	NA	TGTGCCAGCAGCTTTGCGGAGAACACTGAAGCTTTCTTT	CASSFAENTEAFF
TRBV27	NA	TRBJ2-7	NA	TGTGCCAGCAGTTTATCGATCTCGGGAGCCTCCTACGAGCAGTACTTC	CASSLSISGASYEQYF
TRBV24-1	NA	TRBJ2-2	NA	TGTGCCACCAGTGACCAGGCCAGCACCGGGGAGCTGTTTTTT	CATSDQASTGELFF
TRBV5-4	NA	TRBJ1-2	NA	TGTGCCAGCAGCTTCTTCGACAGCTATGGCTACACCTTC	CASSFFDSYGYTF
TRBV6-1	NA	TRBJ2-2	NA	TGTGCCAGCAGTGAAGAAGAACACTCAGGAGGCACCGGGGAGCTGTTTTTT	CASSEEEHSGGTGELFF
TRBV6-5	few	TRBJ2-5	NA	TGTGCCACAAAAGCGATTGCCGAGGCCCAGTACTTC	CATKAIAEAQYF
TRBV6-2/TRBV6-3	NA	TRBJ1-5	NA	TGTGCCAGCAGTTACATGAACAGACACAATCAGCCCCAGCATTTT	CASSYMNRHNQPQHF
TRBV29-1	NA	TRBJ2-6	NA	TGCAGCGTTGTCAAATCTGGGGCCAACGTCCTGACTTTC	CSVVKSGANVLTF
TRBV5-6	NA	TRBJ2-7	TRBD1	TGTGCCAGCAGCCAACGACAGGGGGCGCGGTACGAGCAGTACTTC	CASSQRQGARYEQYF
TRBV20-1	NA	TRBJ2-5	TRBD2	TGCAGTGCTAGTGAAGGACTAGCGGGGCGTAGAGAGACCCAGTACTTC	CSASEGLAGRRETQYF
TRBV6-5	NA	TRBJ1-2	NA	TGTGCCAGCGGGCGGGATGGCTACACCTTC	CASGRDGYTF
TRBV29-1	NA	TRBJ2-7	TRBD2	TGCAGCGTTGAAGGGAATTATGAGCGGGGGGGGCCCTACGAGCAGTACTTC	CSVEGNYERGGPYEQYF
TRBV24-1	NA	TRBJ2-1	TRBD1	TGTGCCACCAGTGAGGGACAGGAGTACAATGAGCAGTTCTTC	CATSEGQEYNEQFF
TRBV30	NA	TRBJ2-7	NA	TGTGCCTGGAGCCACTATGTAGAGGAGCAGTACTTC	CAWSHYVEEQYF
TRBV9	NA	TRBJ1-1	TRBD1	TGTGCCAGCAGGGAGTTCCAGGGGGCGTCCACTGAAGCTTTCTTT	CASREFQGASTEAFF
TRBV10-1	NA	TRBJ2-7	NA	TGCGCCAGGACGACTCCTGATGATCGACCGCCGTACGAGCAGTACTTC	CARTTPDDRPPYEQYF
TRBV4-1	NA	TRBJ1-2	NA	TGCGCCAGCAGCCTTTTTACCGGGATTAACTATGGCTACACCTTC	CASSLFTGINYGYTF
TRBV6-5	NA	TRBJ1-2	TRBD1	TGTGCCAGCAGGATAAGGGACAGGCCAGGCTACACCTTC	CASRIRDRPGYTF
TRBV6-5	NA	TRBJ1-4	TRBD1	TGTGCCAGCAGTTACGACAGGGCGGGAGAAAAACTGTTTTTT	CASSYDRAGEKLFF
TRBV19	NA	TRBJ2-5	TRBD2	TGTGCCAGTAGTATAGTTGGGAGGGCTCAAGAGACCCAGTACTTC	CASSIVGRAQETQYF
TRBV10-3	NA	TRBJ2-1	NA	TGTGCCACCAGGCAAGAACCGAGCTCCTACAATGAGCAGTTCTTC	CATRQEPSSYNEQFF
TRBV5-1	NA	TRBJ1-6	TRBD1	TGCGCCAGCAGCTCGACAGGGGTAAATTCACCCCTCCACTTT	CASSSTGVNSPLHF
TRBV19	NA	TRBJ1-6	TRBD1	TGTGCCAGTAGAAGGACGGACAGGGAAAGCTCCTATAATTCACCCCTCCACTTT	CASRRTDRESSYNSPLHF
TRBV13	NA	TRBJ1-1	NA	TGTGCCAGCAGCTTAAGGGGGAGGAACACTGAAGCTTTCTTT	CASSLRGRNTEAFF
TRBV7-6	NA	TRBJ2-1	TRBD1	TGTGCCAGCAGCCCCGGGACAGGTGGGAGGTACAATGAGCAGTTCTTC	CASSPGTGGRYNEQFF
TRBV6-1	NA	TRBJ2-3	TRBD2	TGTGCCAGCAGTGAATCCAGACTAGCGGGGAGCACAGATACGCAGTATTTT	CASSESRLAGSTDTQYF
TRBV9	NA	TRBJ2-3	TRBD2	TGTGCCAGCAGCGTAGGAGGGACTACCACGACAGATACGCAGTATTTT	CASSVGGTTTTDTQYF
TRBV6-5	NA	TRBJ1-1	TRBD1	TGTGCCAGCCAAGGGGACAGTCAAGCTTTCTTT	CASQGDSQAFF
TRBV5-1	NA	TRBJ2-1	TRBD2	TGCGCCAGCAGTAGTTCACCGGGACTAGTATACAATGAGCAGTTCTTC	CASSSSPGLVYNEQFF
TRBV7-9	once	TRBJ2-1	NA	TGTGCCAGCAGCTTTGGGGGGAGCGGCCCGCCGTTCTTC	CASSFGGSGPPFF
TRBV3-1/TRBV3-2	NA	TRBJ2-1	TRBD2	TGTGCCAGCAGCCAAGATTACGGGGGAATCCTAGCGGGGGAATACAATGAGCAGTTCTTC	CASSQDYGGILAGEYNEQFF
TRBV5-1	NA	TRBJ2-7	TRBD1	TGCGCCAGCAGCTTGGCCCCCTACAGGGGGGACTACGAGCAGTACTTC	CASSLAPYRGDYEQYF
TRBV11-2	once	TRBJ1-3	NA	TGTGCCAGCAGCTTATTATCAGGCTCTGGAAACACCATATATTTT	CASSLLSGSGNTIYF
TRBV18	NA	TRBJ1-4	NA	TGTGCCAGCTCACCATTACAGGGTACTAATGAAAAACTGTTTTTT	CASSPLQGTNEKLFF
TRBV10-2	NA	TRBJ1-2	TRBD1	TGCGCCAGCAGGGGGACAGGGCCCTATGGCTACACCTTC	CASRGTGPYGYTF
TRBV25-1	NA	TRBJ2-2	TRBD1	TGTGCCAGCAGTGATGCCCGGACAGGGGACACCGGGGAGCTGTTTTTT	CASSDARTGDTGELFF
TRBV6-6	NA	TRBJ2-7	TRBD2	TGTGCCAGCAGCCCAAAGGAGCGGGGGGGTTCCTACGAGCAGTACTTC	CASSPKERGGSYEQYF
TRBV3-1/TRBV3-2	NA	TRBJ2-1	NA	TGTGCCAGCAGCCAAGATGTTAGGGGGGGTAATAATGAGCAGTTCTTC	CASSQDVRGGNNEQFF
TRBV29-1	NA	TRBJ2-5	TRBD1	TGCAGCGTGGCTACAGGGGGCAGGGAGACCCAGTACTTC	CSVATGGRETQYF